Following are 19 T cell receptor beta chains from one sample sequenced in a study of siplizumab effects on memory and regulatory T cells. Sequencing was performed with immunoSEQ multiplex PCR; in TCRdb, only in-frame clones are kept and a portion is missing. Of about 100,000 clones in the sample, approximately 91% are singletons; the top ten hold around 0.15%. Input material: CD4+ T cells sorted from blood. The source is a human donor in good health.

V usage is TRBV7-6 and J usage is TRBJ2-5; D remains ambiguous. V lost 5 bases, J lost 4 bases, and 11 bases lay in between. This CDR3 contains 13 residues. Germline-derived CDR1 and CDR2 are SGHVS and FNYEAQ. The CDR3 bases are TGTGCCAGCAGCCGTCTTAGTGGAGAGACCCAGTACTTC. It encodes CASSRLSGETQYF. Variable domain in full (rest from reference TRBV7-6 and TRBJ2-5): GAGVSQSPRYKVTKRGQDVALRCDPISGHVSLYWYRQALGQGPEFLTYFNYEAQQDKSGLPNDRFSAERPEGSISTLTIQRTEQRDSAMYRCASSRLSGETQYFGPGTRLLVL.

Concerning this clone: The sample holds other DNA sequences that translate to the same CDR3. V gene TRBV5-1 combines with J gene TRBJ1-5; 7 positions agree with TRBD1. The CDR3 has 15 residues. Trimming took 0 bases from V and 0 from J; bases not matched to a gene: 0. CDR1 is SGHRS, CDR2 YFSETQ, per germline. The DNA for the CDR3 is TGCGCCAGCAGCTTGGAGGGGGCTAGCAATCAGCCCCAGCATTTT. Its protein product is CASSLEGASNQPQHF.

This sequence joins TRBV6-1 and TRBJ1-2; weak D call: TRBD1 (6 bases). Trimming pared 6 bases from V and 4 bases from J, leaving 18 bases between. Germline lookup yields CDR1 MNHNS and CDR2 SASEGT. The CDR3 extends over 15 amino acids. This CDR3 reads CASSEMTGNSYGYTF. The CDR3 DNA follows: TGTGCCAGCAGCGAAATGACAGGAAATTCCTATGGCTACACCTTC.

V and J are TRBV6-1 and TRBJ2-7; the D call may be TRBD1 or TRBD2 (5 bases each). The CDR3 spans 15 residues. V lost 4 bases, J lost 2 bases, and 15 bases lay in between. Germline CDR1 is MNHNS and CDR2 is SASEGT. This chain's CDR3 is CASSASGTGAYEQYF. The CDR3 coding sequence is TGTGCCAGCAGTGCATCGGGAACAGGCGCCTACGAGCAGTACTTC.

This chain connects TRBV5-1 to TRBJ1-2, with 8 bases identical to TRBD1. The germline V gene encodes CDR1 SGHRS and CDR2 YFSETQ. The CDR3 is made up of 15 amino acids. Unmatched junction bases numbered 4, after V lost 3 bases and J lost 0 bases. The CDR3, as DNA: TGCGCCAGCAGCTCCCCGGACAGGGCTAACTATGGCTACACCTTC. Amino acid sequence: CASSSPDRANYGYTF.

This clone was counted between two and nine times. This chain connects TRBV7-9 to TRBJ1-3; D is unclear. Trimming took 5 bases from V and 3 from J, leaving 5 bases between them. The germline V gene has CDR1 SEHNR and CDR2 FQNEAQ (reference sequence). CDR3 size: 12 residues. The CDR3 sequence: CASSVNGNTIYF. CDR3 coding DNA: TGTGCCAGCAGCGTAAATGGAAACACCATATATTTT.

CDR3 DNA: TGTGCCAGCAGCCCAACGGACTGGAGCTATGGCTACACCTTC. Translation gives CASSPTDWSYGYTF. The chain has TRBV11-2 and TRBJ1-2; no firm D call. Deletions cut 5 bases from V and 4 bases from J, with 14 bases between. Germline V lookup: CDR1 SGHAT, CDR2 FQNNGV. The CDR3 sequence is 14 residues long. The full variable domain, rest sourced from reference TRBV11-2 and TRBJ1-2, is EAGVAQSPRYKIIEKRQSVAFWCNPISGHATLYWYQQILGQGPKLLIQFQNNGVVDDSQLPKDRFSAERLKGVDSTLKIQPAKLEDSAVYLCASSPTDWSYGYTFGSGTRLTVV.

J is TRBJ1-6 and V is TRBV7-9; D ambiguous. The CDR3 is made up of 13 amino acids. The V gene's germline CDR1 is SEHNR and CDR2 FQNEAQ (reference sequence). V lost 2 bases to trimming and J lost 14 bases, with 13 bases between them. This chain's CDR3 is CASSLILAAALHF. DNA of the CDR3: TGTGCCAGCAGCTTAATTTTGGCGGCGGCCCTCCACTTT.

In DNA form, the CDR3 reads TGTGCCAGCAGGATTGATGGTACGAGCGAGCAGTACTTC. Its protein is CASRIDGTSEQYF. The chain recombines TRBV6-1 with TRBJ2-7, with D hard to call. The germline V gene encodes CDR1 MNHNS and CDR2 SASEGT. This CDR3 has 13 residues. The V gene lost 6 bases and the J gene lost 6 bases, with 15 bases spanning the gap.

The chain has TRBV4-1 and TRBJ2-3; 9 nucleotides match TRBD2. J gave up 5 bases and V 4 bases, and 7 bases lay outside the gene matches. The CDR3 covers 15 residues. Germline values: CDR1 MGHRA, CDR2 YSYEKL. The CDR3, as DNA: TGCGCCAGCAGCCCCCGGACTAGCGAAGTAGATACGCAGTATTTT. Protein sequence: CASSPRTSEVDTQYF.

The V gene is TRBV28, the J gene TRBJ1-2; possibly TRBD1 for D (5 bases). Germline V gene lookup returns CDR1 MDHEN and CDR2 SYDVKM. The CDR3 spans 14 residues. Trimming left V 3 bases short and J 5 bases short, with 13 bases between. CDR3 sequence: CASSFGTMGYGYTF. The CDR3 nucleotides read TGTGCCAGCAGTTTCGGGACTATGGGATATGGCTACACCTTC.

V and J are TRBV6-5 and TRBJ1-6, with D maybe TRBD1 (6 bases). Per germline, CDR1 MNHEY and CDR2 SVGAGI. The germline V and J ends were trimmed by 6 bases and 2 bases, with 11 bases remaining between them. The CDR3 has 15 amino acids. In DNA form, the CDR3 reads TGTGCCAGCAGCCTACAGGGCGCCTATAATTCACCCCTCCACTTT. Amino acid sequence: CASSLQGAYNSPLHF.

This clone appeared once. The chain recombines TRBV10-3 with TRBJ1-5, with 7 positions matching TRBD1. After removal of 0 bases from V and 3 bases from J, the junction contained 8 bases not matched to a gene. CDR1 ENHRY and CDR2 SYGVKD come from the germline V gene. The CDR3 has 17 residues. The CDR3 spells CAISESSFRGINQPQHF. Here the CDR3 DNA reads TGTGCCATCAGTGAGTCGTCATTCAGGGGGATCAATCAGCCCCAGCATTTT.

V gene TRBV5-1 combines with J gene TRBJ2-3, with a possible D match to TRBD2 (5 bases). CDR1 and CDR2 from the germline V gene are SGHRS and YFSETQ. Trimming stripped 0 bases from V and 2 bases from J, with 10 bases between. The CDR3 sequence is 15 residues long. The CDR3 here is CASSLERPSTDTQYF. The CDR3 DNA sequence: TGCGCCAGCAGCTTGGAGCGGCCTTCCACAGATACGCAGTATTTT.

This chain's CDR3 is CATIPSLWESSYEQYF. As DNA, the CDR3 is TGCGCCACCATCCCTTCCCTCTGGGAGAGCTCCTACGAGCAGTACTTC. The chain recombines TRBV10-2 with TRBJ2-7, with D possibly matching TRBD2 (5 bases). Looked up from germline, CDR1 is WSHSY and CDR2 is SAAADI. The CDR3 has 16 amino acids. V lost 10 bases, J lost 0 bases, and 22 bases lay in between.

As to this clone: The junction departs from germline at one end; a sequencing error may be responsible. The CDR3 spells CASSLLVGTATIPVF. The CDR3, as DNA: TGTGCCAGCAGCCTGCTCGTAGGGACAGCTACAATCCCCGTTTTC. The chain recombines TRBV11-2 with TRBJ2-7; TRBD1 aligns across 7 bases. CDR1 and CDR2 (germline): SGHAT, FQNNGV. The CDR3 loop spans 15 amino acids.

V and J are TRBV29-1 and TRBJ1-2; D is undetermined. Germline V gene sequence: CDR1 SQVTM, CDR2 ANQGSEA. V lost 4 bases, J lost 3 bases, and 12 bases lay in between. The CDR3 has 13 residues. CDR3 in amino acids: CSVAKSQDYGYTF. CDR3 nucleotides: TGCAGCGTTGCGAAGAGCCAAGACTATGGCTACACCTTC.

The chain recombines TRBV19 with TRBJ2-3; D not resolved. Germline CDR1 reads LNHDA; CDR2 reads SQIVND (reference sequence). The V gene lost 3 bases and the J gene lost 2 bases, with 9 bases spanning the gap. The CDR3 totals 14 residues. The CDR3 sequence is CASSIKGSTDTQYF. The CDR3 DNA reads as TGTGCCAGTAGTATTAAGGGATCCACAGATACGCAGTATTTT.

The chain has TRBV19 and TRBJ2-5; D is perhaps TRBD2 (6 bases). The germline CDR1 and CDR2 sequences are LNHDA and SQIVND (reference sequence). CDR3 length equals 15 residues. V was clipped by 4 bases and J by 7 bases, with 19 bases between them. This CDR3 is CASSKTGLPPGTQYF. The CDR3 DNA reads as TGTGCCAGTAGTAAAACGGGACTCCCGCCGGGGACCCAGTACTTC.